The 28 T cell receptor beta chains listed next were all sequenced from one sample in a study of blood T cell repertoires in COVID-19. Profiled with immunoSEQ multiplex PCR; TCRdb holds only in-frame clones, not every one. The table records about 210,000 clones, about 91% of them present only once. The sequencing input was peripheral blood. These receptors all stem from a man aged 30 to 39 with acute or convalescent COVID-19.

The J gene is TRBJ2-7, the V gene TRBV2; 11 bases are a match to TRBD1. This CDR3 is 14 amino acids long. The V and J ends lost 5 bases and 11 bases, in that order; junction bases with no gene match: 11. Germline values: CDR1 SNHLY, CDR2 FYNNEI. As DNA, the CDR3 is TGTGCCAGCAGTTCGGGACAGGGGGGTACTAAGAAGTACTTC. Translated, it gives CASSSGQGGTKKYF. Full variable domain (rest looked up from reference TRBV2 and TRBJ2-7): EPEVTQTPSHQVTQMGQEVILRCVPISNHLYFYWYRQILGQKVEFLVSFYNNEISEKSEIFDDQFSVERPDGSNFTLKIRSTKLEDSAMYFCASSSGQGGTKKYFGPGTRLTVT.

V is TRBV18 and J is TRBJ2-7; 11 bases agree with TRBD2. Germline V gene sequence: CDR1 KGHSH, CDR2 LQKENI. V dropped 8 bases and J dropped 3; count of bases not matched to a gene: 12. This CDR3 is 16 amino acids long. For the CDR3, the DNA is TGTGCCAGCGGATTAGCGGGAGGGCCTCAAGACTACGAGCAGTACTTC. It codes for CASGLAGGPQDYEQYF.

J is TRBJ1-2 and V is TRBV28, with D possibly TRBD1 on 5 matching bases. The V end was cut by 10 bases, the J end by 2 bases, with 14 bases between. This CDR3 has 13 residues. Germline V CDR1 and CDR2: MDHEN, SYDVKM. CDR3 protein: CATPRAGNYGYTF. The CDR3 nucleotides read TGTGCCACCCCTCGGGCAGGGAACTATGGCTACACCTTC.

This rearrangement joins TRBV3-1 (or the pseudogene TRBV3-2) to TRBJ1-1; 7 bases fit TRBD1. The CDR3 sequence is 15 residues long. V was clipped by 2 bases and J by 6 bases; unmatched bases: 9. Per germline, CDR1 LGHDT and CDR2 YNNKEL (reference sequence). The CDR3 reads CASSQIATGFAEAFF. The CDR3 bases are TGTGCCAGCAGCCAAATTGCGACAGGGTTCGCTGAAGCTTTCTTT.

The gene calls are TRBV5-1 and TRBJ2-7; TRBD2 agrees at 9 bases. CDR3 length equals 14 residues. V lost 2 bases and J lost 7; bases outside the gene matches: 7. Germline V lookup: CDR1 SGHRS, CDR2 YFSETQ. CDR3: CASSLTASGKEQYF. The CDR3 bases are TGCGCCAGCAGCTTAACGGCTAGCGGGAAAGAGCAGTACTTC.

The CDR3 DNA reads as TGTGCCAGCAGCCTGGGAGGGGGGGGCCCCTACGAGCAGTACTTC. Its translation: CASSLGGGGPYEQYF. V is TRBV7-2 and J is TRBJ2-7, with D tentatively TRBD2 (7 bases). This CDR3 has 15 amino acids. CDR1 is SGHTA, CDR2 FQGNSA, per germline. V lost 5 bases and J 2 bases, leaving 16 bases between the germline ends.

The V call is TRBV30, the J call TRBJ1-1; 10 positions match TRBD1. The CDR3 extends over 14 amino acids. Looked up from germline, CDR1 is GTSNPN and CDR2 is SVGIG (reference sequence). With 3 bases clipped from V and 0 bases from J, the junction kept 1 base outside the gene matches. Here the CDR3 reads CAWRGQGMNTEAFF. DNA for the CDR3: TGTGCCTGGAGGGGACAGGGGATGAACACTGAAGCTTTCTTT.

The V and J genes are TRBV19 and TRBJ2-2; 8 nucleotides agree with TRBD2. CDR3 length equals 16 residues. Trimming at V came to 9 bases and at J to 3 bases, leaving 12 bases not matched to a gene. Germline lookup yields CDR1 LNHDA and CDR2 SQIVND (reference sequence). CDR3 DNA sequence: TGTGCCAGCCGCCCGATAGCGGGGAAGTACACCGGGGAGCTGTTTTTT. This encodes CASRPIAGKYTGELFF. Full variable domain (rest looked up from reference TRBV19 and TRBJ2-2): DGGITQSPKYLFRKEGQNVTLSCEQNLNHDAMYWYRQDPGQGLRLIYYSQIVNDFQKGDIAEGYSVSREKKESFPLTVTSAQKNPTAFYLCASRPIAGKYTGELFFGEGSRLTVL.

As for this clone: The sample carries other DNA sequences with the same CDR3. This chain links TRBV5-1 with TRBJ2-5, with TRBD1 matching over 9 bases. The CDR3 length is 14 residues. Trimming took 4 bases from V and 2 from J; bases not matched to a gene: 3. CDR1 SGHRS and CDR2 YFSETQ come from the germline V gene. The CDR3 DNA sequence: TGCGCCAGCAGCCTCGGGACAGGGCAAGAGACCCAGTACTTC. This encodes CASSLGTGQETQYF.

V gene TRBV11-2 combines with J gene TRBJ1-6, with 10 bases lining up with TRBD1. This CDR3 is 16 amino acids long. CDR1 SGHAT and CDR2 FQNNGV come from the germline V gene. V shed 3 bases, J shed 14 bases, and the junction held 13 bases outside the gene matches. CDR3 residues: CASSFGGTGESVTLHF. DNA for the CDR3: TGTGCCAGCAGCTTCGGTGGGACAGGGGAGTCGGTAACCCTCCACTTT.

The CDR3 loop reads CASSNGAGANVLTF. The CDR3 DNA is TGTGCCAGTAGTAATGGAGCTGGGGCCAACGTCCTGACTTTC. The rearrangement links TRBV19 to TRBJ2-6; no definite D call. V lost 4 bases and J 2 bases, leaving 6 bases between the germline ends. Germline V gives CDR1 LNHDA, CDR2 SQIVND (reference sequence). This CDR3 comprises 14 residues.

The CDR3 region has the DNA TGTGCCAGCAGCTTGAAACCCACAGGGGGCACGGGCTACACCTTC. It translates to CASSLKPTGGTGYTF. The chain recombines TRBV5-6 with TRBJ1-2, with TRBD1 identical over 9 bases. V trimming: 1 base; J trimming: 8 bases; junction bases outside the gene matches: 9. The germline CDR1 and CDR2 sequences are SGHDT and YYEEEE. The CDR3 length is 15 residues.

The chain's CDR3 is CARVEQGRWEETQYF. CDR3 sequence (DNA): TGTGCCAGGGTCGAACAGGGGCGATGGGAAGAGACCCAGTACTTC. The V call is TRBV5-6, the J call TRBJ2-5; 7 positions match TRBD1. This CDR3 spans 15 amino acids. V dropped 8 bases and J dropped 3; count of bases not matched to a gene: 13. Germline V gives CDR1 SGHDT, CDR2 YYEEEE.

This chain joins TRBV19 and TRBJ1-2; D might be TRBD1 (5 bases). The CDR3 runs to 14 residues. From germline, CDR1 is LNHDA and CDR2 SQIVND (reference sequence). Trimming left V 3 bases short and J 4 bases short, with 12 bases between. CDR3 sequence (DNA): TGTGCCAGTAGTATGGGAAGGGGTCCCTATGGCTACACCTTC. It specifies CASSMGRGPYGYTF.

This clone was detected only once. This chain joins TRBV7-9 and TRBJ2-7; TRBD1 might be the D (8 bases). Germline V CDR1 and CDR2: SEHNR, FQNEAQ (reference sequence). This CDR3 comprises 14 residues. V was shortened by 6 bases and J by 3 bases, with 15 bases between the two germline ends. The CDR3 spells CASSSTGGDYEQYF. The CDR3 coding sequence is TGTGCCAGCAGTTCTACAGGGGGGGACTACGAGCAGTACTTC.

The V gene is TRBV19, the J gene TRBJ2-7; 7 bases agree with TRBD1. This CDR3 has 11 amino acids. The trim removed 6 bases at V and 7 bases at J, leaving 3 bases unmatched. CDR1 and CDR2 from the germline V gene are LNHDA and SQIVND (reference sequence). This chain's CDR3 is CASRGQTEQYF. The CDR3 DNA reads as TGTGCCAGTAGGGGACAGACAGAGCAGTACTTC.

The chain combines TRBV19 with TRBJ2-3; 10 bases are shared with TRBD1. This CDR3 is built from 18 residues. Germline V lookup: CDR1 LNHDA, CDR2 SQIVND (reference sequence). Losses at the gene ends were 4 bases for V and 4 bases for J; bases not matched to a gene: 14. CDR3 protein: CASSNYLGTGVLADTQYF. CDR3 bases: TGTGCCAGTAGTAACTACCTCGGGACAGGGGTTTTGGCAGATACGCAGTATTTT.

The chain carries TRBV28 and TRBJ1-5; 7 nucleotides agree with TRBD1. This CDR3 has 15 residues. Germline CDR1 reads MDHEN; CDR2 reads SYDVKM. V lost 6 bases and J lost 4; bases outside the gene matches: 9. CDR3 loop: CASSRLQGRNQPQHF. CDR3 coding DNA: TGTGCCAGCAGCCGATTACAGGGGAGGAATCAGCCCCAGCATTTT. The full variable domain, its missing parts supplied by reference TRBV28 and TRBJ1-5, is DVKVTQSSRYLVKRTGEKVFLECVQDMDHENMFWYRQDPGLGLRLIYFSYDVKMKEKGDIPEGYSVSREKKERFSLILESASTNQTSMYLCASSRLQGRNQPQHFGDGTRLSIL.

The gene calls are TRBV18 and TRBJ1-1; D call uncertain. The CDR3 covers 13 residues. V was pared by 5 bases and J by 0 bases, with 7 bases between. CDR1 and CDR2 (germline): KGHSH, LQKENI. This CDR3 reads CASSSGLNTEAFF. The CDR3 DNA reads TGTGCCAGCTCATCCGGGTTGAACACTGAAGCTTTCTTT.

The genes are TRBV18 and TRBJ2-6, with a weak D call TRBD2 (5 bases). The CDR3 runs 15 residues. Trimming left V 8 bases short and J 0 bases short, with 11 bases between. In germline, CDR1 is KGHSH, CDR2 LQKENI. The CDR3 protein is CASQAASSGANVLTF. The DNA of the CDR3 is TGTGCCAGCCAAGCGGCCAGCTCTGGGGCCAACGTCCTGACTTTC.

The J gene is TRBJ2-1, the V gene TRBV20-1, with 7 bases matching TRBD1. V shed 3 bases, J shed 5 bases, and the junction held 7 bases outside the gene matches. CDR3 size: 14 residues. In germline, CDR1 is DFQATT, CDR2 SNEGSKA (reference sequence). The CDR3 here is CSASRRQGHNEQFF. CDR3 nucleotides: TGCAGTGCTAGTCGGAGACAGGGACACAATGAGCAGTTCTTC.

The CDR3 is CASSLETVGQPQHF. The CDR3 DNA sequence: TGTGCCAGCTCCCTAGAGACAGTCGGGCAGCCCCAGCATTTT. The rearrangement links TRBV18 to TRBJ1-5; D might be TRBD1 (5 bases). The CDR3 covers 14 residues. V shed 6 bases and J shed 7 bases, with 16 bases lying between them. The V gene's germline CDR1 is KGHSH and CDR2 LQKENI.

J is TRBJ2-5 and V is TRBV28, with TRBD2 identical over 11 bases. Germline values: CDR1 MDHEN, CDR2 SYDVKM. The ends lost 3 bases at V and 3 bases at J; junction bases unmatched: 3. The CDR3 is made up of 15 amino acids. CDR3 residues: CASSLELAGEETQYF. CDR3 DNA sequence: TGTGCCAGCAGTTTGGAACTAGCGGGAGAAGAGACCCAGTACTTC. Filled out from reference TRBV28 and TRBJ2-5, the complete variable domain reads DVKVTQSSRYLVKRTGEKVFLECVQDMDHENMFWYRQDPGLGLRLIYFSYDVKMKEKGDIPEGYSVSREKKERFSLILESASTNQTSMYLCASSLELAGEETQYFGPGTRLLVL.

This clone was observed a single time. Distinct nucleotide sequences in the sample also encode this CDR3. The chain links TRBV2 to TRBJ1-1, with D possibly being TRBD1 (5 bases). The germline CDR1 and CDR2 sequences are SNHLY and FYNNEI. This CDR3 is 15 amino acids long. Trimming took 1 base from V and 0 from J, leaving 9 bases between them. CDR3 amino acids: CASSEGGGVNTEAFF. The CDR3 DNA reads TGTGCCAGCAGTGAAGGGGGAGGGGTGAACACTGAAGCTTTCTTT.

The chain carries TRBV27 and TRBJ2-1, with TRBD2 identical over 11 bases. From germline, CDR1 is MNHEY and CDR2 SMNVEV (reference sequence). The CDR3 runs to 15 residues. The trim removed 5 bases at V and 10 bases at J, leaving 10 bases unmatched. The CDR3 is CASSTHHGTSGEQFF. In nucleotides, the CDR3 is TGTGCCAGCAGTACCCACCATGGGACTAGCGGCGAGCAGTTCTTC.

The chain combines TRBV7-3 with TRBJ1-2, with unresolved D. The CDR3 runs to 13 residues. The germline CDR1 and CDR2 sequences are SGHTA and FQGTGA. Trimming pared 0 bases from V and 3 bases from J, leaving 5 bases between. CDR3 sequence: CASSLTSDYGYTF. The CDR3 nucleotides are TGTGCCAGCAGCTTAACCTCGGACTATGGCTACACCTTC. The full variable domain, completed using reference TRBV7-3 and TRBJ1-2, is GAGVSQTPSNKVTEKGKYVELRCDPISGHTALYWYRQSLGQGPEFLIYFQGTGAADDSGLPNDRFFAVRPEGSVSTLKIQRTERGDSAVYLCASSLTSDYGYTFGSGTRLTVV.

The chain uses TRBV7-3 and TRBJ2-1; 7 positions match TRBD2. CDR1 SGHTA and CDR2 FQGTGA come from the germline V gene. This CDR3 spans 16 amino acids. The V segment lost 0 bases and the J segment 0 bases; nucleotides outside the gene matches: 2. DNA of the CDR3: TGTGCCAGCAGCTTAACGTGGGGGGGCTCCTACAATGAGCAGTTCTTC. The encoded protein is CASSLTWGGSYNEQFF.

CDR3 nucleotides: TGTGCCAGCAGTTTGGGGGGACGGGCCGGTGGCTACACCTTC. Its translation: CASSLGGRAGGYTF. This sequence joins TRBV28 and TRBJ1-2; D might be TRBD1 (5 bases). The germline gives CDR1 MDHEN, CDR2 SYDVKM. The CDR3 covers 14 residues. The V end was cut by 3 bases, the J end by 7 bases, with 15 bases between.